Listed below are T cell receptor beta chains from one sample, sequenced in a study of blood T cell repertoires in COVID-19. Data came from immunoSEQ multiplex PCR; TCRdb stores just in-frame clones and leaves some out. The sample yields approximately 170,000 clones, 74% seen once. The sequenced sample consisted of peripheral blood. The receptor set was obtained from a woman older than 75 with acute or convalescent COVID-19. The CDR3 runs from the conserved cysteine through the conserved F or W. The D gene is left open where the match is weak. Size tells how often a clone was seen (once, few, many) or the class of an expanded clone, and some rows leave it out.

J,V,size,D,CDR3,DNA
TRBJ2-3,TRBV28,-,TRBD2,CASIAGKDTQYF,TGTGCCAGCATAGCGGGAAAAGATACGCAGTATTTT
TRBJ2-4,TRBV7-8,few,TRBD1,CASSLTGTGGLGLLAKNIQYF,TGTGCCAGCAGCCTAACAGGGACAGGGGGTCTAGGGTTGTTGGCCAAAAACATTCAGTACTTC
TRBJ1-5,TRBV30,-,-,CAWQRAGANQPQHF,TGTGCCTGGCAGAGGGCAGGAGCCAATCAGCCCCAGCATTTT
TRBJ2-2,TRBV9,few,TRBD2,CASSVGLAGEGGELFF,TGTGCCAGCAGCGTCGGACTAGCGGGAGAAGGCGGGGAGCTGTTTTTT
TRBJ2-7,TRBV9,medium-sized,TRBD2,CASSVGTSGSEQYF,TGTGCCAGCAGCGTAGGGACTAGCGGGAGCGAGCAGTACTTC
TRBJ2-1,TRBV6-5,few,-,CASSYSPLNEQFF,TGTGCCAGCAGTTACTCCCCTTTGAATGAGCAGTTCTTC
TRBJ1-6,TRBV28,-,TRBD1,CATLFGQDSPLHF,TGTGCCACCCTATTCGGACAGGATTCACCCCTCCACTTT
TRBJ2-7,TRBV28,-,TRBD2,CASSLSPAGYSYEQYF,TGTGCCAGCAGTTTATCCCCAGCGGGATACTCCTACGAGCAGTACTTC
TRBJ2-7,TRBV28,few,-,CASSSLGGSYEQYF,TGTGCCAGCAGCTCATTGGGGGGATCCTACGAGCAGTACTTC
TRBJ1-3,TRBV19,once,TRBD1,CASSVQQGAIGNTIYF,TGTGCCAGTAGTGTCCAACAGGGGGCGATTGGAAACACCATATATTTT
TRBJ2-1,TRBV19,-,TRBD2,CASSILTSGINEQFF,TGTGCCAGTAGTATCTTGACTAGCGGGATCAATGAGCAGTTCTTC
TRBJ1-5,TRBV19,-,-,CASSTQGGSNQPQHF,TGTGCCAGTAGTACACAGGGAGGGAGCAATCAGCCCCAGCATTTT
TRBJ2-3,TRBV28,many,TRBD2,CASSPTSGSWTDTQYF,TGTGCCAGCAGTCCAACTAGCGGGAGTTGGACAGATACGCAGTATTTT
TRBJ2-1,TRBV29-1,-,-,CSGNYNEQFF,TGCAGCGGTAATTACAATGAGCAGTTCTTC
TRBJ2-1,TRBV19,-,TRBD2,CASSMIAGGGGEQFF,TGTGCCAGTAGTATGATCGCGGGAGGTGGGGGTGAGCAGTTCTTC
TRBJ1-6,TRBV2,-,-,CASSAGSPLHF,TGTGCCAGCAGTGCGGGTTCACCCCTCCACTTT
TRBJ2-1,TRBV5-1,-,-,CASSLLGGLNNEQFF,TGCGCCAGCAGCTTGTTGGGGGGGCTGAACAATGAGCAGTTCTTC
TRBJ2-1,TRBV5-1,-,-,CASSPYTYRVGEANEQFF,TGCGCCAGCAGCCCGTATACTTATAGAGTGGGAGAAGCTAATGAGCAGTTCTTC
TRBJ2-5,TRBV4-2,-,TRBD2,CASSQAGGKETQYF,TGTGCCAGCAGCCAAGCGGGAGGGAAAGAGACCCAGTACTTC
TRBJ2-1,TRBV19,-,TRBD2,CASSMASGLYNEQFF,TGTGCCAGTAGTATGGCTAGCGGCCTGTACAATGAGCAGTTCTTC
TRBJ2-3,TRBV4-3,few,-,CASSQDPSTDTQYF,TGCGCCAGCAGCCAAGATCCTAGCACAGATACGCAGTATTTT
TRBJ2-1,TRBV6-2/TRBV6-3,few,TRBD1,CASSRQGLLRNEQFF,TGTGCCAGCAGTCGACAGGGGTTATTGAGGAATGAGCAGTTCTTC
TRBJ1-4,TRBV19,-,-,CASTSGGTGQKLFF,TGTGCCAGTACCAGTGGGGGCACAGGGCAAAAACTGTTTTTT
TRBJ1-2,TRBV4-2,-,TRBD1,CASSQDGGTVGYGYTF,TGTGCCAGCAGCCAAGATGGAGGGACAGTCGGCTATGGCTACACCTTC
TRBJ1-1,TRBV28,-,-,CASSLGGGPSTEAFF,TGTGCCAGCAGTTTAGGCGGGGGGCCAAGCACTGAAGCTTTCTTT
TRBJ2-1,TRBV5-1,many,-,CASSLDYPHINEQFF,TGCGCCAGCAGCTTGGACTATCCCCACATCAATGAGCAGTTCTTC
TRBJ1-5,TRBV27,few,-,CASSAGTNQPQHF,TGTGCCAGCAGTGCAGGGACTAATCAGCCCCAGCATTTT
TRBJ2-1,TRBV27,-,-,CASGGDRTGEQFF,TGTGCCAGCGGGGGAGACAGGACCGGTGAGCAGTTCTTC